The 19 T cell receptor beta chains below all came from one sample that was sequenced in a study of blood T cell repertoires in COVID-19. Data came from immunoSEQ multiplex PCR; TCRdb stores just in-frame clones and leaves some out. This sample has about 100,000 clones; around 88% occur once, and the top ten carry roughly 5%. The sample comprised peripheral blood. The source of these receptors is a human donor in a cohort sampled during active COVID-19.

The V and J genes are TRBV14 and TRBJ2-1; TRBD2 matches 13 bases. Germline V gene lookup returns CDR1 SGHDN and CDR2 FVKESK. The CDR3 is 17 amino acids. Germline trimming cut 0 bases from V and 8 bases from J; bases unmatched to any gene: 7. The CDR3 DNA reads TGTGCCAGCAGCCAAGAGCCGGGACTAGCGGGATTCGATGAGCAGTTCTTC. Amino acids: CASSQEPGLAGFDEQFF. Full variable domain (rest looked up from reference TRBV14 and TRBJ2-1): EAGVTQFPSHSVIEKGQTVTLRCDPISGHDNLYWYRRVMGKEIKFLLHFVKESKQDESGMPNNRFLAERTGGTYSTLKVQPAELEDSGVYFCASSQEPGLAGFDEQFFGPGTRLTVL.

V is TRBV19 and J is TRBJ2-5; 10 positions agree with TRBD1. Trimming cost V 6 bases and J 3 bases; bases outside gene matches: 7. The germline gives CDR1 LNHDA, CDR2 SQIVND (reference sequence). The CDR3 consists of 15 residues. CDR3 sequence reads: CASRRPGTGEETQYF. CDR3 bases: TGTGCCAGTAGAAGACCCGGGACAGGGGAAGAGACCCAGTACTTC.

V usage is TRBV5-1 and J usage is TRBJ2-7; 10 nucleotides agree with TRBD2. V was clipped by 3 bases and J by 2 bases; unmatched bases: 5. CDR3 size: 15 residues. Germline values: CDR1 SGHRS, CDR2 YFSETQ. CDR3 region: CASSSGLADTYEQYF. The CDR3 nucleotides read TGCGCCAGCAGCTCCGGACTAGCGGACACCTACGAGCAGTACTTC.

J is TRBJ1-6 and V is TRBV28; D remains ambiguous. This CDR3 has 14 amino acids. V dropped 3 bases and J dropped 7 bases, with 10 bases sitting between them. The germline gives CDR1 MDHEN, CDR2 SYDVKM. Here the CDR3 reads CASSFDNGNSPLHF. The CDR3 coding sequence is TGTGCCAGCAGTTTTGACAATGGGAATTCACCCCTCCACTTT.

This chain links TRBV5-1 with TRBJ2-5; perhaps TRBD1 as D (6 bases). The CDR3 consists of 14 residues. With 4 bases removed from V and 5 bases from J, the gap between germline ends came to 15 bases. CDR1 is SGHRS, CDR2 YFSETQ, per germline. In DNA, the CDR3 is TGCGCCAGCAGCCCCGGGACATGGATGGAGACCCAGTACTTC. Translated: CASSPGTWMETQYF.

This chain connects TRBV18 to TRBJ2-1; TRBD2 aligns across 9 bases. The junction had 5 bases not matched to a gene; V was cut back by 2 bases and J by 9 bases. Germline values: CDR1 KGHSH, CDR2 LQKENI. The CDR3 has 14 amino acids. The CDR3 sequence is CASSPLAGESEQFF. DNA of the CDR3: TGTGCCAGCTCACCATTAGCGGGAGAGAGTGAGCAGTTCTTC.

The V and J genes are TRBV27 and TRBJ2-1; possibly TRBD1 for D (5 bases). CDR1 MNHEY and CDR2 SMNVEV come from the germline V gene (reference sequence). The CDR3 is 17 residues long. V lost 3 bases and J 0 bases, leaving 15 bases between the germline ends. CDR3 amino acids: CASSFWGRQSSYNEQFF. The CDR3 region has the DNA TGTGCCAGCAGTTTCTGGGGTAGACAGAGCTCCTACAATGAGCAGTTCTTC.

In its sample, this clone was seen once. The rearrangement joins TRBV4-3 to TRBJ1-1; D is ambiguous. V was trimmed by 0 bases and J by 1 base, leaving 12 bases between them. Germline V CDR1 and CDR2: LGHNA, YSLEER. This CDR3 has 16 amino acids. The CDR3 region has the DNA TGCGCCAGCAGCCAAGATATAATCGAGAGGAACACTGAAGCTTTCTTT. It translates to CASSQDIIERNTEAFF.

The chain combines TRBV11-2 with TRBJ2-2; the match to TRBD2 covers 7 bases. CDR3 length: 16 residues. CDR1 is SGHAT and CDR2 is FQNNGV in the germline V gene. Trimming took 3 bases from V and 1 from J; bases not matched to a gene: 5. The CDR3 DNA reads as TGTGCCAGCAGCTTCCGGGGCGGGAGGAACACCGGGGAGCTGTTTTTT. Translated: CASSFRGGRNTGELFF.

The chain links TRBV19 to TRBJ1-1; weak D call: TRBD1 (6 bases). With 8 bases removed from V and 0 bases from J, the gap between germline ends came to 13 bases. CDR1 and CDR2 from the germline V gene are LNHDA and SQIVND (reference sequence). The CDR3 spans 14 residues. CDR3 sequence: CASLGRGMNTEAFF. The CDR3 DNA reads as TGTGCCAGTCTCGGTAGGGGGATGAACACTGAAGCTTTCTTT.

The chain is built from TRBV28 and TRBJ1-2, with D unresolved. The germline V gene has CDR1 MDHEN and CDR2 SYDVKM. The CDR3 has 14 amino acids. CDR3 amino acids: CASLNGKLNYGYTF. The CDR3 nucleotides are TGTGCGAGCTTAAACGGGAAGTTGAACTATGGCTACACCTTC.

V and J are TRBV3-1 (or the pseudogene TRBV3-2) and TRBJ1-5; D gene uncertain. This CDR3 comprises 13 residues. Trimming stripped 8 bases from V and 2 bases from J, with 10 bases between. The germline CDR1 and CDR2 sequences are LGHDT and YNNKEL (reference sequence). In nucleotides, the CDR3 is TGTGCCAGCTCCGAGGGCGGCAATCAGCCCCAGCATTTT. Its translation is CASSEGGNQPQHF.

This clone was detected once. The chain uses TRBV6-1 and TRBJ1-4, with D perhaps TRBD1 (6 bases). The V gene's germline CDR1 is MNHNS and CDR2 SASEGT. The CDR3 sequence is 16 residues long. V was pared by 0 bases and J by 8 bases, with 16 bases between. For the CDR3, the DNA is TGTGCCAGCAGTGAAGCGTGGCAGGGGCGGAACGAAAAACTGTTTTTT. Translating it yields CASSEAWQGRNEKLFF.

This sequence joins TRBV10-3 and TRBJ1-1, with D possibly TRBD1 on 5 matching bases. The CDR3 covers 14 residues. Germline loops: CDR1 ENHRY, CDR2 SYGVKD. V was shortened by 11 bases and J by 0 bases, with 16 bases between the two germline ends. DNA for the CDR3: TGTGCCTCAAGGGGAGGGGCCATGAACACTGAAGCTTTCTTT. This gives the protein CASRGGAMNTEAFF.

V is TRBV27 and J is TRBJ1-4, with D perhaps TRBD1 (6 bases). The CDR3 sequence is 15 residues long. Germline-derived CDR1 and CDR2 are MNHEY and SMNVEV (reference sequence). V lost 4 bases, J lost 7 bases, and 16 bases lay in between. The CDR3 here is CASSSPGQHPEKLFF. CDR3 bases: TGTGCCAGCAGTTCGCCCGGACAGCATCCTGAAAAACTGTTTTTT. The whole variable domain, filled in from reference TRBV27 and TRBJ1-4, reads EAQVTQNPRYLITVTGKKLTVTCSQNMNHEYMSWYRQDPGLGLRQIYYSMNVEVTDKGDVPEGYKVSRKEKRNFPLILESPSPNQTSLYFCASSSPGQHPEKLFFGSGTQLSVL.

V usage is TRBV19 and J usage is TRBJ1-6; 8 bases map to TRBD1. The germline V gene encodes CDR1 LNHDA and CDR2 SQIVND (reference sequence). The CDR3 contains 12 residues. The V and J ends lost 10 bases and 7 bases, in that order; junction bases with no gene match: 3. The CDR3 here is CATGQGNSPLHF. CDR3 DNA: TGTGCCACTGGACAGGGAAATTCACCCCTCCACTTT. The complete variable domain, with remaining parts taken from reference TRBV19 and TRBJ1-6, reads DGGITQSPKYLFRKEGQNVTLSCEQNLNHDAMYWYRQDPGQGLRLIYYSQIVNDFQKGDIAEGYSVSREKKESFPLTVTSAQKNPTAFYLCATGQGNSPLHFGNGTRLTVT.

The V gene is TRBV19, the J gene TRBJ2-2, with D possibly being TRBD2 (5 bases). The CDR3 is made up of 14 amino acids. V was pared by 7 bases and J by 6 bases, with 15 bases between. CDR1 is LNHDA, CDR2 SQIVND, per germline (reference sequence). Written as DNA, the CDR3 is TGTGCCAGTACCCCTCGGGGTTCACCCGGGGAGCTGTTTTTT. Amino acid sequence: CASTPRGSPGELFF.

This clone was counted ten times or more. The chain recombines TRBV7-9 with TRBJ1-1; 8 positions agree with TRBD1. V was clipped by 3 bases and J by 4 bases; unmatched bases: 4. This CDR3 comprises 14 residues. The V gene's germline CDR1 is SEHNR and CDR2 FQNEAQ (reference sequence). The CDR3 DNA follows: TGTGCCAGCAGCTTGGTAACAGGGGGCACTGAAGCTTTCTTT. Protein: CASSLVTGGTEAFF.

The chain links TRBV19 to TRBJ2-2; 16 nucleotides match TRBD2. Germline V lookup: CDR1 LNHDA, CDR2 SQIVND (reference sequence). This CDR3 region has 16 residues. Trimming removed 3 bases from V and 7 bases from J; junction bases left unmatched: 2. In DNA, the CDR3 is TGTGCCAGTAGTATGGGACTAGCGGGAGGGGTCGGGGAGCTGTTTTTT. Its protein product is CASSMGLAGGVGELFF.